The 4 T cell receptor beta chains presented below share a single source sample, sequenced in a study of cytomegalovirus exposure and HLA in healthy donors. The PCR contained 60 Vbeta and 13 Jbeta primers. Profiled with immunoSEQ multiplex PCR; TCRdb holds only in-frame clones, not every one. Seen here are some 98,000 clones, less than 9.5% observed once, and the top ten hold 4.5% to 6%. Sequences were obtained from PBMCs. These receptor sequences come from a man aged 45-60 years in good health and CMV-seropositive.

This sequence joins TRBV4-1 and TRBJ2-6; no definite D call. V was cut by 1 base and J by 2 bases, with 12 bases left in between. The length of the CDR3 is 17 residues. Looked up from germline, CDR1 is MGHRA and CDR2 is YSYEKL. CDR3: CASSQAVNGAGANVLTF. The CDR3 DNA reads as TGCGCCAGCAGCCAAGCGGTAAATGGAGCTGGGGCCAACGTCCTGACTTTC.

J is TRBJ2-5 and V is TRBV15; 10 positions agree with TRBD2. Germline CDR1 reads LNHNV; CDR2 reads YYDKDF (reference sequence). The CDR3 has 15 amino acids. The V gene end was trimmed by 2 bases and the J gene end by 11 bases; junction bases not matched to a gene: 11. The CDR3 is CATSRLLAGQEEQYF. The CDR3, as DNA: TGTGCCACCAGCAGATTACTAGCGGGACAGGAAGAGCAGTACTTC. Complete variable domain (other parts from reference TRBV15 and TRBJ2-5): DAMVIQNPRYQVTQFGKPVTLSCSQTLNHNVMYWYQQKSSQAPKLLFHYYDKDFNNEADTPDNFQSRRPNTSFCFLDIRSPGLGDTAMYLCATSRLLAGQEEQYFGPGTRLLVL.

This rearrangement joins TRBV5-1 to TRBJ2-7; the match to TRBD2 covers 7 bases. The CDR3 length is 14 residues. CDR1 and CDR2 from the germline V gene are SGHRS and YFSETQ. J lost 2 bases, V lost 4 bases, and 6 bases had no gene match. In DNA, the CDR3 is TGCGCCAGCAGCCCGGGACGGGGGGCCTACGAGCAGTACTTC. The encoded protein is CASSPGRGAYEQYF.

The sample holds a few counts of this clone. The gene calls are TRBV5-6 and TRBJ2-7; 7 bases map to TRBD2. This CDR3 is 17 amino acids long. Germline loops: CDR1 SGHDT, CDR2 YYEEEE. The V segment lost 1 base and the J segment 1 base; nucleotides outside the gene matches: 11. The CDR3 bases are TGTGCCAGCAGCTTGACAGGTGGGGGACTACTTTCCTACGAGCAGTACTTC. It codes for CASSLTGGGLLSYEQYF.